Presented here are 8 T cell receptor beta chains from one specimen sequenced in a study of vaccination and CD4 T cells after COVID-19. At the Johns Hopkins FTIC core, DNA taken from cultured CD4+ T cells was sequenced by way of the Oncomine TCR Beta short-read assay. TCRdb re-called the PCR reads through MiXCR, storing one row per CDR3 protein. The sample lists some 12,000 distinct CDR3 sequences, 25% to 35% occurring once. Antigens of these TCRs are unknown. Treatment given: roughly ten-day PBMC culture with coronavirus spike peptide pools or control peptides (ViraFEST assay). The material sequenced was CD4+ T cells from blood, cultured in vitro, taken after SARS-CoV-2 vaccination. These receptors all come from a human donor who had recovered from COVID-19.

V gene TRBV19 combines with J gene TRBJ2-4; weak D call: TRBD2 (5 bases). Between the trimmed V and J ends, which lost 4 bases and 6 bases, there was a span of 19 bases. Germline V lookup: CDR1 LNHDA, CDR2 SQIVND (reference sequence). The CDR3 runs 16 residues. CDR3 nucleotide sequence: TGTGCCAGTAGTACCCTAACTAGTCTCGTTCCAAACATTCAGTACTTC. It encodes CASSTLTSLVPNIQYF.

Here the CDR3 reads CASSFGPLEQYF. The DNA for the CDR3 is TGTGCCAGCAGTTTCGGCCCCCTCGAGCAGTACTTC. The rearrangement links TRBV12-3 or TRBV12-4 to TRBJ2-7; D gene ambiguous. V gave up 3 bases and J gave up 6 bases, with 9 bases separating them. The CDR3 is 12 amino acids.

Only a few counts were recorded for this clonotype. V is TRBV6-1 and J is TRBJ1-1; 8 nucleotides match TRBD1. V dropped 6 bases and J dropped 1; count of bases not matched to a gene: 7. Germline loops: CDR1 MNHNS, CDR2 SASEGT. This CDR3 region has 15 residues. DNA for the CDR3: TGTGCCAGCAGACGGGACAGGTCCCCGAACACTGAAGCTTTCTTT. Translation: CASRRDRSPNTEAFF.

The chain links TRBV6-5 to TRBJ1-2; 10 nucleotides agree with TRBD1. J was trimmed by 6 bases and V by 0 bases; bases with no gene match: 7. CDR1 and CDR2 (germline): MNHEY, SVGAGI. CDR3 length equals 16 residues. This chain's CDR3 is CASSYSIGTGVDGYTF. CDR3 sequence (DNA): TGTGCCAGCAGTTACTCGATCGGGACAGGGGTTGATGGCTACACCTTC.

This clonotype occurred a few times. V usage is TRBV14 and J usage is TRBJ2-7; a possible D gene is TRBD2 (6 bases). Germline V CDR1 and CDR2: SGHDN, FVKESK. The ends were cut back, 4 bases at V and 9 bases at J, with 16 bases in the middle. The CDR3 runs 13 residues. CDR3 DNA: TGTGCCAGCAGCCCCACGGGGGTGGGGCGGCAGTACTTC. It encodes CASSPTGVGRQYF.

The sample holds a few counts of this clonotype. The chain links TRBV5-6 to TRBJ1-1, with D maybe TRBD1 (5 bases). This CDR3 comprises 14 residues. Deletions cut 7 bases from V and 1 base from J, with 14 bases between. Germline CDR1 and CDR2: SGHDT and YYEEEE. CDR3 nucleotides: TGTGCCAGCGGGGCCCGTAGGGGGAACACTGAAGCTTTCTTT. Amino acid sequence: CASGARRGNTEAFF.

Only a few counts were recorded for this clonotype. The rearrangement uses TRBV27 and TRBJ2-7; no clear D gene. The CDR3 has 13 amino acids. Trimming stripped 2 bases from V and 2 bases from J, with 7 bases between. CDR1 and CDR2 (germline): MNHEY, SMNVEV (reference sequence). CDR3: CASSLGRPYEQYF. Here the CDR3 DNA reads TGTGCCAGCAGTTTAGGACGGCCCTACGAGCAGTACTTC.

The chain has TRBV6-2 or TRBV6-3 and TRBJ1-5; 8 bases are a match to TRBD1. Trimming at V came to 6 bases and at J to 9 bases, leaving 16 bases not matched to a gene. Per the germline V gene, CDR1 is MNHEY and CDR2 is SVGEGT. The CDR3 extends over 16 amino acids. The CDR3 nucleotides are TGTGCCAGCAGACCGTGGGGGACAGGCGGGTATCTGCCCCAGCATTTT. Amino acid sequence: CASRPWGTGGYLPQHF.